These 5 T cell receptor beta chains originate from one sample sequenced in a study of blood T cell repertoires in COVID-19. Generated by immunoSEQ multiplex PCR, the TCRdb table keeps only in-frame clones and is missing some. This table has under 400,000 clones, approximately 89% appearing once. The source material was peripheral blood. The receptors derive from a woman aged 55-70 years with COVID-19, enrolled during active disease.

The chain employs TRBV5-4 and TRBJ2-7; maybe TRBD2 (5 bases). Looked up from germline, CDR1 is SGHNT and CDR2 is YYREEE (reference sequence). Trimming took off 4 bases at V and 5 bases at J, with 16 bases between the two ends. This CDR3 has 14 residues. CDR3 sequence: CASSTSISGNEQYF. The DNA for the CDR3 is TGTGCCAGCAGCACAAGCATCTCGGGGAACGAGCAGTACTTC.

V gene TRBV6-6 combines with J gene TRBJ1-1; 7 bases agree with TRBD1. Per germline, CDR1 MNHNY and CDR2 SVGAGI (reference sequence). CDR3 length equals 16 residues. J gave up 3 bases and V 2 bases, and 9 bases lay outside the gene matches. The CDR3 region has the DNA TGTGCCAGCAGTTACGTAAGACCTACAGGGGACACTGAAGCTTTCTTT. Translating gives CASSYVRPTGDTEAFF.

In its sample, this clone was seen once. The gene calls are TRBV29-1 and TRBJ2-7; 7 positions agree with TRBD1. The CDR3 loop spans 14 amino acids. V lost 7 bases, J lost 2 bases, and 11 bases stayed unmatched. Germline V gene lookup returns CDR1 SQVTM and CDR2 ANQGSEA. CDR3 bases: TGCAGCGGCATGTCAGGGGGTTCAACCTACGAGCAGTACTTC. It codes for CSGMSGGSTYEQYF.

Here the CDR3 DNA reads TGTGCCAGCAGCAAAGCCCGTCATGGACAGGGGGCTGGAAACACCATATATTTT. It translates to CASSKARHGQGAGNTIYF. The V and J genes are TRBV21-1 and TRBJ1-3; TRBD1 is the table's D call and was not checked against the DNA. TRBV21-1 is designated a pseudogene. The CDR3 contains 18 residues.

The chain joins TRBV7-9 to TRBJ1-1; D remains unclear. Looked up from germline, CDR1 is SEHNR and CDR2 is FQNEAQ (reference sequence). V was trimmed by 6 bases and J by 7 bases, leaving 9 bases between them. This CDR3 contains 11 residues. The CDR3 spells CASRLQREAFF. DNA for the CDR3: TGTGCCAGCAGGCTTCAGCGTGAAGCTTTCTTT.